A selection of T cell receptor beta chains follows, all from one sample in a study of cytomegalovirus exposure and HLA in healthy donors. Libraries were prepared by immunoSEQ multiplex PCR; TCRdb keeps only in-frame clonotypes and omits some of them. The sample table sets out around 140,000 clones. The sequenced material came from PBMCs. These receptors were obtained from a woman in her 50s in good health and CMV-seronegative. CDR3s include the opening cysteine and the closing phenylalanine or tryptophan.

j_call v_call cdr3_aa
TRBJ2-2 TRBV6-1 CASSGLGGELETGELFF
TRBJ2-2 TRBV15 CATSRIGGELFF
TRBJ2-7 TRBV11-2 CASSGSRIASYEQYF
TRBJ1-5 TRBV6-5 CASRTRSNQPQHF
TRBJ2-1 TRBV6-1 CASSGWWEQFF
TRBJ1-4 TRBV30 CAWSSGTPNEKLFF
TRBJ1-5 TRBV7-8 CASSQIGGINQPQHF
TRBJ2-1 TRBV4-2 CASSQAPTSGYNEQFF
TRBJ1-5 TRBV19 CASSIWMVQGISNQPQHF
TRBJ2-1 TRBV11-2 CASSLGSGSYNEQFF
TRBJ2-5 TRBV9 CASSLTGTVQETQYF
TRBJ2-2 TRBV29-1 CSASSTTGELFF
TRBJ1-2 TRBV16 CASSQSTVSGANYGYTF
TRBJ2-7 TRBV5-1 CASRPRTGRSDEQYF
TRBJ2-7 TRBV27 CASSLSSRYEQYF
TRBJ1-2 TRBV6-6 CASNDRGRNGYGYTF
TRBJ2-1 TRBV9 CASTGGGNEQFF
TRBJ2-4 TRBV5-4 CASRKGTTAILRAKNIQYF
TRBJ2-7 TRBV4-1 CASSQAQEADAYEQYF
TRBJ2-7 TRBV2 CASRGGTYEQYF
TRBJ2-7 TRBV13 CASSSEQAASLYEQYF
TRBJ1-5 TRBV6-5 CASSYSGRGPDPQHF
TRBJ2-5 TRBV19 CASSINRGGRQETQYF
TRBJ1-4 TRBV19 CATHQGQPYNEKLFF
TRBJ2-5 TRBV27 CASSRSRDSPLTQYF
TRBJ2-1 TRBV30 CAGRGSSYNEQFF
TRBJ1-5 TRBV28 CASSPSTGISNQPQHF
TRBJ2-5 TRBV19 CASSEGVRETQYF
TRBJ1-1 TRBV5-8 CASSLGQGSTEAFF
TRBJ2-5 TRBV7-9 CASSLASGMARETQYF
TRBJ2-1 TRBV4-3 CASSQLAGGPDEQFF
TRBJ2-7 TRBV10-1 CASSDRRGSYEQYF
TRBJ2-4 TRBV9 CASSASGRGNIQYF
TRBJ2-7 TRBV7-2 CASSLGSGFPYEQYF
TRBJ2-4 TRBV12-5 CASGPLGRENIQYF
TRBJ1-2 TRBV19 CASSILTDATTNYGYTF
TRBJ2-7 TRBV15 CATSRDLGAYEQYF
TRBJ2-1 TRBV6-5 CASSYSRQGDNGQFF
TRBJ2-2 TRBV6-5 CASSFRTVPDTGELFF
TRBJ2-1 TRBV4-3 CASSQGLAGYNEQFF
TRBJ1-2 TRBV2 CASSEISVYGYTF
TRBJ1-6 TRBV30 CAWSVLGGSYNSPLHF
TRBJ2-1 TRBV5-4 CASSSPGLGYNEQFF
TRBJ1-1 TRBV19 CASSPRDTEAFF
TRBJ1-4 TRBV29-1 CSVDRAGKLFF
TRBJ2-5 TRBV28 CASSLSGRGETQYF
TRBJ2-7 TRBV9 CASSSSSTSSSYEQYF
TRBJ2-1 TRBV7-3 CASSPSTSGGDYNEQFF
TRBJ2-5 TRBV4-2 CASSQGLAGEGETQYF
TRBJ1-5 TRBV28 CASMGRRNQPQHF
TRBJ2-2 TRBV2 CASSELSPSNTGELFF
TRBJ2-1 TRBV9 CASSVAGDGYNEQFF
TRBJ2-7 TRBV6-1 CASSGLAGEAYEQYF
TRBJ1-1 TRBV2 CASRLERTGALGAFF